Only a few counts were recorded for the clone carrying this T cell receptor (beta chain). Antigen specificity is unknown. This record belongs to a study of T cell responses to AZD1222 COVID-19 vaccine. Findings of the study overall: Among those given AZD1222, only five to seven were seropositive at baseline. Researchers report vaccine-associated CD4 TCRs spanning spike, with dominance at 160-218 and 743-854. Reportedly, nearly half of unique spike TCRs recognized epitopes outside B.1.351/B.1.1.7 mutations.

TCRdb keeps only in-frame clones here, not all; method: immunoSEQ multiplex PCR. The table shows 100,000 to 120,000 clones, with approximately 88% occurring only once. This material consisted of peripheral blood, taken 28 days after the second AZD1222 dose. The clonotype comes from an adult who received the AZD1222 COVID-19 vaccine.

The CDR3 loop reads CASSYTTTGRETQYF. CDR3 sequence (DNA): TGCGCCAGCAGCTACACCACGACAGGGAGAGAGACCCAGTACTTC. The chain combines TRBV5-1 with TRBJ2-5, with 7 bases that match TRBD1. Per germline, CDR1 SGHRS and CDR2 YFSETQ. This CDR3 has 15 amino acids. J was trimmed by 4 bases and V by 3 bases; bases with no gene match: 9.